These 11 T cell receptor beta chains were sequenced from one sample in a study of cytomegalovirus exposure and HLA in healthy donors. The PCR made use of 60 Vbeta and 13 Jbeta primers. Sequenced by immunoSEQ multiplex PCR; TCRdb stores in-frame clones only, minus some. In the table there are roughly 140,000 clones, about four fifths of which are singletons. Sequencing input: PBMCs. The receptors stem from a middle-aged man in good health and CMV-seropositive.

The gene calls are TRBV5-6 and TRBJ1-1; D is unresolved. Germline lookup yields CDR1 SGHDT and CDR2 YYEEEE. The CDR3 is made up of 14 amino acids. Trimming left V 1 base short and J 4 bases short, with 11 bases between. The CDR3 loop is CASSLPGIGTEAFF. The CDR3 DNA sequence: TGTGCCAGCAGCTTGCCAGGTATTGGCACTGAAGCTTTCTTT.

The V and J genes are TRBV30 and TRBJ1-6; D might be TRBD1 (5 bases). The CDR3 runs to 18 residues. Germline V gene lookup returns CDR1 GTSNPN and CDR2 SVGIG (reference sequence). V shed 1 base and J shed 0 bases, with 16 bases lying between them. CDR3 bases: TGTGCCTGGAGTGCCTCATCTTGGGGCGGCTCCTATAATTCACCCCTCCACTTT. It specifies CAWSASSWGGSYNSPLHF.

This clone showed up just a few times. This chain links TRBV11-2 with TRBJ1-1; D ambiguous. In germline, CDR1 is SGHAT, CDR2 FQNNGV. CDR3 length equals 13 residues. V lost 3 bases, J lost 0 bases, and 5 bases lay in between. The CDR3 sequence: CASSLTLNTEAFF. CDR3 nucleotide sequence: TGTGCCAGCAGCTTGACACTGAACACTGAAGCTTTCTTT.

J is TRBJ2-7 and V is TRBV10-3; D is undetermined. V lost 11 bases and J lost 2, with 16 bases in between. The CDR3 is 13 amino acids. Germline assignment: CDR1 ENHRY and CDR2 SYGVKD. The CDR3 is CASSDAATYEQYF. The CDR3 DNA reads TGTGCCTCCTCTGATGCGGCCACCTACGAGCAGTACTTC.

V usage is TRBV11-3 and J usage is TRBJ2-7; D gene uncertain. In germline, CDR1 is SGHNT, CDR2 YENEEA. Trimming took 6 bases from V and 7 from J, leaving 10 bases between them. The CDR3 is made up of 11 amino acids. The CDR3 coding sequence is TGTGCCAGCAGTGGAGAGGAGGAGCAGTACTTC. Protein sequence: CASSGEEEQYF.

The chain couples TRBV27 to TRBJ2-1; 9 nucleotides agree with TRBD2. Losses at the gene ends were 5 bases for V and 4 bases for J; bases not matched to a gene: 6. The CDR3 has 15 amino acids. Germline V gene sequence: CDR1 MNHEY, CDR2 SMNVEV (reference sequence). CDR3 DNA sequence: TGTGCCAGCAGTAGTGGCGGGAGGGGATACAATGAGCAGTTCTTC. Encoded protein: CASSSGGRGYNEQFF.

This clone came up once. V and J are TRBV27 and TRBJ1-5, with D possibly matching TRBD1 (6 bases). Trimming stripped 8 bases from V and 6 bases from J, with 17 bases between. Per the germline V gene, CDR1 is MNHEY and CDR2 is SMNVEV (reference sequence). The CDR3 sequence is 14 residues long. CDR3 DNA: TGTGCCAGCCGTCAGGGGAGCCCCTTTCAGCCCCAGCATTTT. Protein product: CASRQGSPFQPQHF.

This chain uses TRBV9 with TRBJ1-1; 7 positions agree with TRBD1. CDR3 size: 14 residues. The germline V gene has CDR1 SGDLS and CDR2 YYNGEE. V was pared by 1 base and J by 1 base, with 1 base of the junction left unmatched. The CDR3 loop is CASSVNRGNTEAFF. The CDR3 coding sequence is TGTGCCAGCAGCGTAAACAGGGGGAACACTGAAGCTTTCTTT.

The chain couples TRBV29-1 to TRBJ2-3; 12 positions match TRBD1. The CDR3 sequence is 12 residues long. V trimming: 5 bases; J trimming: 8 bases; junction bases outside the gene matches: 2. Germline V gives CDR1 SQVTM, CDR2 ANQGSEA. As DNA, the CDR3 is TGCAGCGTTCGGGACAGGGGGCCTACGCAGTATTTT. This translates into CSVRDRGPTQYF.

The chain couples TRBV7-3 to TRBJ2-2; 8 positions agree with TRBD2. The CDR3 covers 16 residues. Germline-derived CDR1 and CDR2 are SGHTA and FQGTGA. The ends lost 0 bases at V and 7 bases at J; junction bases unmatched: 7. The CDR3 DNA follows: TGTGCCAGCAGCTTAACCGGGGGGGCCTCCTTCGGGGAGCTGTTTTTT. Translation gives CASSLTGGASFGELFF.

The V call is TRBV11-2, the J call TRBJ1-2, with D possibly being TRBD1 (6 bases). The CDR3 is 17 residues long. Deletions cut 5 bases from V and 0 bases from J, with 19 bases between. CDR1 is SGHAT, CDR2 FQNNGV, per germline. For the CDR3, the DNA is TGTGCCAGCAGCAACTACAGGGCCGACAGAGCTAACTATGGCTACACCTTC. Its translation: CASSNYRADRANYGYTF.